These T cell receptor beta chains were read from a single sample in a study of technical replicates of blood from a handful of donors. This table comes from immunoSEQ multiplex PCR, and its TCRdb copy is limited to in-frame clones, with some not included. The table shows over 90,000 clones, with about 95% occurring only once. The sequencing input was T cells isolated from PBMCs. The receptor set was obtained from a human donor in good health. The conserved cysteine and the conserved F or W are not part of the CDR3 here. The order of the fields is CDR3 protein, V gene, J gene.

CDR3 protein: ASSSLGGSEQY; V gene: TRBV7-9; J gene: TRBJ2-7
CDR3 protein: ASSELNEQF; V gene: TRBV10-2; J gene: TRBJ2-1
CDR3 protein: ASTRKGQTYTEAF; V gene: TRBV6-1; J gene: TRBJ1-1
CDR3 protein: ASSFPGSSSGANVLT; V gene: TRBV5-1; J gene: TRBJ2-6
CDR3 protein: ASSYIYGTSGFSYNEQF; V gene: TRBV5-8; J gene: TRBJ2-1
CDR3 protein: ASSDLETQY; V gene: TRBV25-1; J gene: TRBJ2-5
CDR3 protein: ASSYHREGTGELF; V gene: TRBV11-3; J gene: TRBJ2-2
CDR3 protein: AWSVDGLNEQY; V gene: TRBV30; J gene: TRBJ2-7
CDR3 protein: ASSLGIYTDTQY; V gene: TRBV7-2; J gene: TRBJ2-3
CDR3 protein: ASSLSSSYNEQF; V gene: TRBV7-6; J gene: TRBJ2-1
CDR3 protein: ASSRGYGYT; V gene: TRBV5-4; J gene: TRBJ1-2
CDR3 protein: ASSQVFATSGDYEQY; V gene: TRBV4-1; J gene: TRBJ2-7
CDR3 protein: AWSVLIAGGPSRNTQY; V gene: TRBV30; J gene: TRBJ2-3
CDR3 protein: ASSLPGAGNTIY; V gene: TRBV7-8; J gene: TRBJ1-3
CDR3 protein: ASSLWTGGGRDEQF; V gene: TRBV5-6; J gene: TRBJ2-1
CDR3 protein: ASLGLAEDEQY; V gene: TRBV6-6; J gene: TRBJ2-7
CDR3 protein: ASRGDSNQPQH; V gene: TRBV5-1; J gene: TRBJ1-5
CDR3 protein: ASSCSGRSPDTQY; V gene: TRBV6-7; J gene: TRBJ2-3
CDR3 protein: ASSPQVRRTDEQY; V gene: TRBV7-2; J gene: TRBJ2-7
CDR3 protein: ASSPDRAGVDGYT; V gene: TRBV4-2; J gene: TRBJ1-2
CDR3 protein: ASSLSRLGPPDTQY; V gene: TRBV27; J gene: TRBJ2-3
CDR3 protein: ASSAGDTQY; V gene: TRBV10-2; J gene: TRBJ2-3
CDR3 protein: ASSIDIKNTEAF; V gene: TRBV19; J gene: TRBJ1-1
CDR3 protein: ASSMDRTSYEQY; V gene: TRBV27; J gene: TRBJ2-7
CDR3 protein: ASSQARWSTEAF; V gene: TRBV4-1; J gene: TRBJ1-1
CDR3 protein: ASSQGGQAAETQY; V gene: TRBV4-3; J gene: TRBJ2-5
CDR3 protein: ASSLGLDYEQY; V gene: TRBV11-2; J gene: TRBJ2-7
CDR3 protein: SVVRGNYGYT; V gene: TRBV29-1; J gene: TRBJ1-2
CDR3 protein: ASSMGLSYEQY; V gene: TRBV27; J gene: TRBJ2-7
CDR3 protein: ASSLQGNTEAF; V gene: TRBV7-2; J gene: TRBJ1-1
CDR3 protein: ASSLGSGGRRSYEQY; V gene: TRBV11-2; J gene: TRBJ2-7
CDR3 protein: ASSLTPRTSLYEQY; V gene: TRBV7-3; J gene: TRBJ2-7
CDR3 protein: ASGLGAPGELF; V gene: TRBV12-5; J gene: TRBJ2-2
CDR3 protein: SVLGLTGFRLYEQY; V gene: TRBV29-1; J gene: TRBJ2-7
CDR3 protein: ASSLRSPLLATDYLISYEQY; V gene: TRBV28; J gene: TRBJ2-7
CDR3 protein: ASQMSAGTYNEQF; V gene: TRBV4-2; J gene: TRBJ2-1
CDR3 protein: ASSNPGRGGADTQY; V gene: TRBV5-6; J gene: TRBJ2-3
CDR3 protein: ASSLVGPGALDEQY; V gene: TRBV7-2; J gene: TRBJ2-7